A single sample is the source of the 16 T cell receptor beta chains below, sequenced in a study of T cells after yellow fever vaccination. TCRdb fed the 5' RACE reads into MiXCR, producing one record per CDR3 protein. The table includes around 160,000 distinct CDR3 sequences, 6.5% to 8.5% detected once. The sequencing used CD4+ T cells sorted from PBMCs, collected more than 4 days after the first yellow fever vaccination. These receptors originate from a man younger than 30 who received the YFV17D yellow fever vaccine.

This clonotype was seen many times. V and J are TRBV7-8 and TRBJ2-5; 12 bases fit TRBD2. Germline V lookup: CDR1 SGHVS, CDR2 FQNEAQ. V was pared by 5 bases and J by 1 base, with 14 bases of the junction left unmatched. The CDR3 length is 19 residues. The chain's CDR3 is CASSPRSASGGALQETQYF. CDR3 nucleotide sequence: TGTGCCAGCAGCCCAAGATCCGCTAGCGGGGGGGCTCTCCAAGAGACCCAGTACTTC.

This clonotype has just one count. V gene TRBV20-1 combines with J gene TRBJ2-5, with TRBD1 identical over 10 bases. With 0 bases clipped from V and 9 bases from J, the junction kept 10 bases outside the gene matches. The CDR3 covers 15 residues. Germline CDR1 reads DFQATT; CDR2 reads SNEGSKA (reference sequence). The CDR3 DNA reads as TGCAGTGCTAGAGATGGTGGGACAGGGGTTATGTCCCAGTACTTC. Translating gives CSARDGGTGVMSQYF.

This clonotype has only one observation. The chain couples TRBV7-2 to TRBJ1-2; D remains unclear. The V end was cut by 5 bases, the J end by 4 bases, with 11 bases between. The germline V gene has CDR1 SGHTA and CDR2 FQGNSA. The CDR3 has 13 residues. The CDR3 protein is CASSPRKSYGYTF. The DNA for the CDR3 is TGTGCCAGCAGCCCACGAAAAAGCTATGGCTACACCTTC.

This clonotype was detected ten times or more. DNA for the CDR3: TGTGCCAGCAGCTTGGGGTCCAGGGACCCCTACGAGCAGTACTTC. It specifies CASSLGSRDPYEQYF. The V gene is TRBV5-4, the J gene TRBJ2-7, with D possibly called TRBD1 or TRBD2 (5 bases each). The germline gives CDR1 SGHNT, CDR2 YYREEE (reference sequence). The length of the CDR3 is 15 residues. With 0 bases removed from V and 2 bases from J, the gap between germline ends came to 12 bases.

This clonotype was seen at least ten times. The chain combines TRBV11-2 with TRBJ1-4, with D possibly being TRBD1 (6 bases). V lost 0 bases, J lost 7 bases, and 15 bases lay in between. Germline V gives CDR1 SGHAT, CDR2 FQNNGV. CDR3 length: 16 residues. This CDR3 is CASSLDSNRVSEKLFF. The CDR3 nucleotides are TGTGCCAGCAGCTTAGATAGTAACAGGGTCAGTGAAAAACTGTTTTTT.

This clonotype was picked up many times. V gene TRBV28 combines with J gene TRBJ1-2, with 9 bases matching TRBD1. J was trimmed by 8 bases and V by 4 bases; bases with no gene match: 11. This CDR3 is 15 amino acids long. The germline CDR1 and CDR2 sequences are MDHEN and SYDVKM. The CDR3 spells CASSWGQGTSRGYTF. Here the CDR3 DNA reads TGTGCCAGCAGTTGGGGACAGGGTACATCTAGGGGCTACACCTTC.

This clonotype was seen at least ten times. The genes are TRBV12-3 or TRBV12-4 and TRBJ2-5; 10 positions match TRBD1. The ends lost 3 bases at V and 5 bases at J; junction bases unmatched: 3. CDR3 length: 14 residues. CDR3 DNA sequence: TGTGCCAGCAGTTTCCAGGGACAGGGGGAGACCCAGTACTTC. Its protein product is CASSFQGQGETQYF.

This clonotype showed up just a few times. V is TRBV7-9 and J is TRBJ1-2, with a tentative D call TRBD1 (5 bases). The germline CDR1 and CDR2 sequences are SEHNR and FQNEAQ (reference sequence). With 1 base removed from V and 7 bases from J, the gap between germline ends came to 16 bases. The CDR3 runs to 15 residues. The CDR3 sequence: CASSLVPHAGGGYTF. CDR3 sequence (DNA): TGTGCCAGCAGCTTAGTCCCTCACGCGGGGGGTGGCTACACCTTC.

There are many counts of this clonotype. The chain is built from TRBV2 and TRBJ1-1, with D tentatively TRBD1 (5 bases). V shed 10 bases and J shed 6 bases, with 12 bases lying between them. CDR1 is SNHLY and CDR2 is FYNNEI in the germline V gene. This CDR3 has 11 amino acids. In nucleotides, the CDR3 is TGTGCCACCTATGGGGGGGCTGAAGCTTTCTTT. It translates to CATYGGAEAFF. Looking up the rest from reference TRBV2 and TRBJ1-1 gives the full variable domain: EPEVTQTPSHQVTQMGQEVILRCVPISNHLYFYWYRQILGQKVEFLVSFYNNEISEKSEIFDDQFSVERPDGSNFTLKIRSTKLEDSAMYFCATYGGAEAFFGQGTRLTVV.

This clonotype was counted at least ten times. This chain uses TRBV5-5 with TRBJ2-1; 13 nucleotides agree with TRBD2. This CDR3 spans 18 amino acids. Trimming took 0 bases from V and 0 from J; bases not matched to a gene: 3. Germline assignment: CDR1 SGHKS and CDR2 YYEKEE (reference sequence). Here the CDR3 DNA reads TGTGCCAGCAGCTTGGTACTAGCGGGGGGGAGCTCCTACAATGAGCAGTTCTTC. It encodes CASSLVLAGGSSYNEQFF.

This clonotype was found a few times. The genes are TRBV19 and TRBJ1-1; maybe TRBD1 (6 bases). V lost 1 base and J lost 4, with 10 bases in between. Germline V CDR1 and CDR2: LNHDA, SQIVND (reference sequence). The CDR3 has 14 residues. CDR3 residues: CASSIGRGPTEAFF. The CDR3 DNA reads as TGTGCCAGTAGTATAGGGCGGGGGCCCACTGAAGCTTTCTTT.

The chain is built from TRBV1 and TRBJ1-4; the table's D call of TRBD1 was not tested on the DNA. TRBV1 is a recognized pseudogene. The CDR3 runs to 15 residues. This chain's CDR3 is CTSSEDTGAFRKLFF. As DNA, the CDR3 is TGCACCAGCAGCGAAGACACAGGGGCTTTTCGGAAACTGTTTTTT.

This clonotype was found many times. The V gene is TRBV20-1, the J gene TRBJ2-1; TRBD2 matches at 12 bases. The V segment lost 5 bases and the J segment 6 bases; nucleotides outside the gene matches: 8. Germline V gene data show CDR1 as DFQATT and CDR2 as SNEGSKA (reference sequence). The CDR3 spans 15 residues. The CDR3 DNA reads TGCAGTGCTGCTAGCGGGGGGGAAGTTCGCAATGAGCAGTTCTTC. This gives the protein CSAASGGEVRNEQFF.

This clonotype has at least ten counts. Here the CDR3 reads CASSESTWGSSYNEQFF. Here the CDR3 DNA reads TGTGCCAGCAGCGAATCCACATGGGGCAGCTCCTACAATGAGCAGTTCTTC. This chain joins TRBV12-3 or TRBV12-4 and TRBJ2-1; weak D call: TRBD1 (5 bases). This CDR3 is 17 amino acids long. Trimming pared 6 bases from V and 0 bases from J, leaving 18 bases between.

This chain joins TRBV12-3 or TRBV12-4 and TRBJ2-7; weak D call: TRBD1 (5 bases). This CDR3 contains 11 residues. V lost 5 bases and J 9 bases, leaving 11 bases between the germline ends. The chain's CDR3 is CASSPQGVQYF. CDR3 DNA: TGTGCCAGCAGTCCGCAGGGCGTGCAGTACTTC.

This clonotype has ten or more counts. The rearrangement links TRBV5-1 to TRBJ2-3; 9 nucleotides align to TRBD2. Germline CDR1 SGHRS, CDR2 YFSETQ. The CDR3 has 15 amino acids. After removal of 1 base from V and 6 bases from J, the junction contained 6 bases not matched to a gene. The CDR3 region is CASSLRASGEDTQYF. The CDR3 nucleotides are TGCGCCAGCAGCTTGAGGGCTAGCGGGGAGGATACGCAGTATTTT.